This passage covers 24 T cell receptor beta chains from one sample sequenced in a study of blood T cells in healthy people across ages. Sample-barcoded 5' priming and a J-beta primer mix drove a second PCR of roughly 6 to 12 cycles. TCRdb analysed the 5' RACE reads with MiXCR anew, one entry per CDR3 protein. The sample yields around 1,000,000 distinct CDR3 sequences, under 30% seen once. These data were likewise used in another study, on T cells of mothers and their children.

Sequencing used blood. The receptors were gathered from a girl aged 2 to 10 in good health.

This clonotype was counted only a few times. The V and J genes are TRBV18 and TRBJ1-1; weak D call: TRBD1 (6 bases). The CDR3 loop spans 14 amino acids. Per the germline V gene, CDR1 is KGHSH and CDR2 is LQKENI. The ends were cut back, 6 bases at V and 5 bases at J, with 16 bases in the middle. The CDR3 reads CASSSLGAETEAFF. CDR3 sequence (DNA): TGTGCCAGCTCCTCCCTGGGGGCCGAGACTGAAGCTTTCTTT.

This clonotype came up a few times. The gene calls are TRBV12-3 or TRBV12-4 and TRBJ2-5; unclear D gene. The J call may be faulty, since TRBJ2-1 better matches the DNA end. This CDR3 has 13 residues. CDR3 protein: CASSFNSDNEQFF. In DNA form, the CDR3 reads TGTGCCAGCAGTTTCAACAGTGACAATGAGCAGTTCTTC.

The V gene is TRBV27, the J gene TRBJ2-1; maybe TRBD1 (6 bases). The end of the DNA aligns better with TRBJ2-5, so the J call may be wrong. CDR3 length equals 16 residues. Germline values: CDR1 MNHEY, CDR2 SMNVEV (reference sequence). CDR3 nucleotides: TGTGCCAGAATGAGGGCCCGAGGGGGTATAGGAGAGACCCAGTACTTC. This gives the protein CARMRARGGIGETQYF.

The V gene is TRBV7-3, the J gene TRBJ1-2; D ambiguous. The CDR3 is 14 amino acids. V was trimmed by 5 bases and J by 5 bases, leaving 15 bases between them. The germline V gene has CDR1 SGHTA and CDR2 FQGTGA. The CDR3 DNA follows: TGTGCCAGCAGCCCCGGAGGGCAAGCATATGGCTACACCTTC. As protein: CASSPGGQAYGYTF.

This clonotype was counted between two and nine times. This chain links TRBV7-9 with TRBJ2-5, with D perhaps matching TRBD1 (7 bases). The CDR3 contains 14 residues. The germline CDR1 and CDR2 sequences are SEHNR and FQNEAQ (reference sequence). Deletions cut 4 bases from V and 5 bases from J, with 14 bases between. CDR3 bases: TGTGCCAGCAGCTCACAGGGGAGGATGGAGACCCAGTACTTC. Residues: CASSSQGRMETQYF.

This clonotype was observed a few times. This sequence joins TRBV20-1 and TRBJ2-3, with 11 bases matching TRBD2. The germline V gene encodes CDR1 DFQATT and CDR2 SNEGSKA (reference sequence). V gave up 0 bases and J gave up 3 bases; unmatched junction bases: 5. This CDR3 spans 16 amino acids. The CDR3 loop reads CSARDLLAGETDTQYF. The CDR3 DNA follows: TGCAGTGCTAGAGACCTACTAGCGGGAGAGACAGATACGCAGTATTTT.

This clonotype has more than one count but fewer than ten. The V gene is TRBV6-6, the J gene TRBJ1-6, with D perhaps TRBD1 (5 bases). The CDR3 runs to 15 residues. Per the germline V gene, CDR1 is MNHNY and CDR2 is SVGAGI (reference sequence). Deletions cut 1 base from V and 10 bases from J, with 14 bases between. The CDR3, as DNA: TGTGCCAGCAGTTACTTAGAAGGGGAAAACTCACCCCTCCACTTT. Amino acid sequence: CASSYLEGENSPLHF.

This chain joins TRBV20-1 and TRBJ2-1, with unresolved D. The end of the DNA aligns better with TRBJ2-5, so the J call may be wrong. Germline V gene sequence: CDR1 DFQATT, CDR2 SNEGSKA (reference sequence). This CDR3 has 15 amino acids. For the CDR3, the DNA is TGCAGTGCTAGACCCCCGGTGGGTAGGATGGAGACCCAGTACTTC. Protein sequence: CSARPPVGRMETQYF.

There are a few counts of this clonotype. The chain uses TRBV3-1 and TRBJ1-4; D is perhaps TRBD1 (5 bases). The V end was cut by 8 bases, the J end by 7 bases, with 17 bases between. Germline V lookup: CDR1 LGHDT, CDR2 YNNKEL (reference sequence). This CDR3 region has 14 residues. DNA for the CDR3: TGTGCCAGCGGACCGGGACCAGGGACTGAAAAACTGTTTTTT. Residues: CASGPGPGTEKLFF.

This clonotype was seen more than once but under ten times. This CDR3 reads CSVEGNLGSRYQETQYF. The CDR3 nucleotides are TGCAGCGTTGAAGGTAACCTGGGGTCCCGGTACCAAGAGACCCAGTACTTC. V is TRBV29-1 and J is TRBJ2-5; D is undetermined. This CDR3 is 17 amino acids long. Trimming pared 1 base from V and 0 bases from J, leaving 18 bases between. Germline CDR1 and CDR2: SQVTM and ANQGSEA.

V is TRBV25-1 and J is TRBJ2-7; D uncertain. V gave up 1 base and J gave up 7 bases, with 11 bases separating them. In germline, CDR1 is MGHDK, CDR2 SYGVNS. This CDR3 comprises 13 residues. CDR3 amino acids: CASSEFESLEQYF. In DNA form, the CDR3 reads TGTGCCAGCAGTGAATTCGAATCTTTGGAGCAGTACTTC.

V gene TRBV7-9 combines with J gene TRBJ2-1, with D possibly TRBD2 on 5 matching bases. In germline, CDR1 is SEHNR, CDR2 FQNEAQ (reference sequence). Trimming removed 5 bases at V and 9 bases at J, with 11 bases between. The CDR3 is 12 residues long. This CDR3 is CASSQMGSEQFF. Here the CDR3 DNA reads TGTGCCAGCAGCCAGATGGGGAGTGAGCAGTTCTTC.

The rearrangement joins TRBV10-3 to TRBJ2-6, with a weak D call TRBD2 (7 bases). The CDR3 totals 16 residues. The germline CDR1 and CDR2 sequences are ENHRY and SYGVKD. V lost 10 bases, J lost 4 bases, and 20 bases lay in between. Here the CDR3 reads CATAGAAEAGANVLTF. The CDR3 nucleotides read TGTGCCACGGCGGGGGCCGCAGAGGCCGGGGCCAACGTCCTGACTTTC.

This clonotype was seen more than once but under ten times. The J gene is TRBJ1-4, the V gene TRBV7-8; TRBD1 is a possible D gene (6 bases). V was clipped by 11 bases and J by 8 bases, with 15 bases between them. CDR1 SGHVS and CDR2 FQNEAQ come from the germline V gene. This CDR3 has 12 residues. CDR3 in DNA: TGTGCCTCGGGCCCAACAGGGGAAAAACTGTTTTTT. It encodes CASGPTGEKLFF.

This clonotype showed up just a few times. This chain uses TRBV4-1 with TRBJ2-3, with 8 bases that match TRBD2. The CDR3 has 17 residues. Germline V gene data show CDR1 as MGHRA and CDR2 as YSYEKL. V was clipped by 0 bases and J by 5 bases; unmatched bases: 10. In DNA form, the CDR3 reads TGCGCCAGCAGCCAAGACGGTTCCGGGGGGGCACTAGATACGCAGTATTTT. It specifies CASSQDGSGGALDTQYF.

In its sample, this clonotype was seen a few times. The chain carries TRBV7-2 and TRBJ2-5; D may be TRBD1 (6 bases). V was shortened by 3 bases and J by 3 bases, with 14 bases between the two germline ends. Per germline, CDR1 SGHTA and CDR2 FQGNSA. The CDR3 length is 15 residues. The CDR3 sequence: CASSFETGAKETQYF. CDR3 coding DNA: TGTGCCAGCAGCTTCGAGACAGGAGCTAAAGAGACCCAGTACTTC.

This clonotype has a count of ten or more. The gene calls are TRBV28 and TRBJ2-1; 7 bases map to TRBD1. The CDR3 totals 14 residues. The germline V gene has CDR1 MDHEN and CDR2 SYDVKM. The junction had 5 bases not matched to a gene; V was cut back by 6 bases and J by 3 bases. DNA for the CDR3: TGTGCCAGCAGGCGACAGGGAAACTACAATGAGCAGTTCTTC. As protein: CASRRQGNYNEQFF.

The V and J genes are TRBV7-3 and TRBJ2-1; a weak D match, TRBD2 (5 bases). The V end was cut by 5 bases, the J end by 7 bases, with 18 bases between. Looked up from germline, CDR1 is SGHTA and CDR2 is FQGTGA. This CDR3 region has 15 residues. In DNA, the CDR3 is TGTGCCAGCAGCCTCGAAGGATGGACTGGGAATGAGCAGTTCTTC. Translated, it gives CASSLEGWTGNEQFF.

The chain joins TRBV28 to TRBJ1-2; 11 bases agree with TRBD1. Germline loops: CDR1 MDHEN, CDR2 SYDVKM. V trimming: 4 bases; J trimming: 7 bases; junction bases outside the gene matches: 8. This CDR3 spans 15 amino acids. As DNA, the CDR3 is TGTGCCAGCAGTTCCGGACAGGGGGCGATTGTTGGCTACACCTTC. Residues: CASSSGQGAIVGYTF.

V usage is TRBV28 and J usage is TRBJ2-5; the match to TRBD2 covers 12 bases. The J call is uncertain, as TRBJ2-7 better fits the DNA end. The CDR3 loop spans 16 amino acids. Per germline, CDR1 MDHEN and CDR2 SYDVKM. The CDR3 is CASSLLTGLAGYEQYF. The CDR3 DNA reads as TGTGCCAGCAGTTTACTAACCGGACTAGCGGGGTACGAGCAGTACTTC.

To note about this clonotype: The junction departs from the called germline gene at one end, perhaps through a read error. CDR3 protein: CASSLAGGTNYEQYF. The CDR3 coding sequence is TGTGCCAGTAGCTTAGCAGGAGGGACCAACTACGAGCAGTACTTC. This rearrangement joins TRBV7-2 to TRBJ2-7, with a tentative D call TRBD2 (6 bases). The germline V gene has CDR1 SGHTA and CDR2 FQGNSA. CDR3 length: 15 amino acids.

The chain joins TRBV14 to TRBJ2-5; D is unclear. Trimming left V 2 bases short and J 2 bases short, with 6 bases between. Germline CDR1 SGHDN, CDR2 FVKESK. The CDR3 is 13 residues long. In DNA, the CDR3 is TGTGCCAGCAGCCAACCGTGGCAAGAGACCCAGTACTTC. Translating it yields CASSQPWQETQYF.

This clonotype came up a few times. The gene calls are TRBV28 and TRBJ2-5; 9 bases map to TRBD2. With the DNA end fitting TRBJ2-1 better, the J assignment may be wrong. Germline CDR1 reads MDHEN; CDR2 reads SYDVKM. The CDR3 consists of 15 residues. The CDR3 sequence: CASSSLAGQGDEQFF. The CDR3 nucleotides are TGTGCCAGCAGCAGCCTAGCGGGGCAGGGTGATGAGCAGTTCTTC.

The rearrangement uses TRBV20-1 and TRBJ2-7; D may be TRBD1 (5 bases). The CDR3 consists of 13 residues. The germline V gene has CDR1 DFQATT and CDR2 SNEGSKA (reference sequence). The ends were cut back, 2 bases at V and 5 bases at J, with 13 bases in the middle. CDR3 nucleotides: TGCAGTGCTAGACTACCGATGGGGCACGAGCAGTACTTC. As protein: CSARLPMGHEQYF.